Below, 10 T cell receptor beta chains from the same sample are listed, as sequenced in a study of metastatic and nonmetastatic thyroid tumors. Thyroid surgery was performed in patients who had received no treatment beforehand. Through MiXCR, TCRdb re-clonotyped the PCR reads. The top ten hold under 9.5% of the sample, which has some 16,000 clones, 24% seen once. Input material: tumor tissue. Every receptor here comes from a female donor with papillary thyroid cancer or a benign thyroid nodule (not recorded which). Some clones in this sample may be carry-over from other donors' samples.

The gene calls are TRBV11-2 and TRBJ2-7; D is unresolved. Germline V lookup: CDR1 SGHAT, CDR2 FQNNGV. Trimming shortened V by 1 base and J by 3 bases, and 13 bases separated the two germline ends. CDR3 length: 15 residues. This CDR3 is CASSLGSATNYEQYF. CDR3 sequence (DNA): TGTGCCAGCAGCTTAGGGTCGGCTACTAACTACGAGCAGTACTTC.

This clone is judged medium-sized (0.01 to 0.1%). The chain joins TRBV19 to TRBJ1-5, with 8 positions matching TRBD1. Germline V lookup: CDR1 LNHDA, CDR2 SQIVND (reference sequence). This CDR3 spans 18 amino acids. V dropped 3 bases and J dropped 0; count of bases not matched to a gene: 10. For the CDR3, the DNA is TGTGCCAGTAGTATGATCCCGGGACAGGCCTATAGCAATCAGCCCCAGCATTTT. It translates to CASSMIPGQAYSNQPQHF.

This clone is termed medium-sized (0.01 to 0.1%). The chain has TRBV27 and TRBJ2-7; 9 bases are a match to TRBD1. The trim removed 6 bases at V and 6 bases at J, leaving 6 bases unmatched. This CDR3 is built from 13 residues. Germline V gene data show CDR1 as MNHEY and CDR2 as SMNVEV (reference sequence). The DNA for the CDR3 is TGTGCCAGCAGATCCCCGACAGGGGGCGAGCAGTACTTC. Its translation is CASRSPTGGEQYF.

A note on this clone: One end of the junction does not line up with germline, which may come from a read error. V gene TRBV11-2 combines with J gene TRBJ2-7; D is perhaps TRBD1 (5 bases). The CDR3 totals 11 residues. The V gene's germline CDR1 is SGHAT and CDR2 FQNNGV. The CDR3 bases are TGTGCCAACAGCTTCGACAGTGAGCAGTACTTC. Translated: CANSFDSEQYF.

This clone was counted a few times. The chain uses TRBV6-2 or TRBV6-3 and TRBJ1-2; the D is unclear. The CDR3 runs 13 residues. The V gene's germline CDR1 is MNHEY and CDR2 SVGEGT. The V end was cut by 0 bases, the J end by 5 bases, with 7 bases between. This CDR3 reads CASSYSVGYGYTF. The CDR3 DNA follows: TGTGCCAGCAGTTACTCGGTAGGGTATGGCTACACCTTC.

This clone was recorded many times. The rearrangement joins TRBV6-5 to TRBJ2-2; D is uncertain. From germline, CDR1 is MNHEY and CDR2 SVGAGI. CDR3 length: 15 amino acids. Between the trimmed V and J ends, which lost 2 bases and 0 bases, there was a span of 7 bases. This CDR3 is CASSYRFANTGELFF. For the CDR3, the DNA is TGTGCCAGCAGTTACCGTTTCGCGAACACCGGGGAGCTGTTTTTT.

In its sample, this clone was seen many times. V gene TRBV20-1 combines with J gene TRBJ2-5, with no clear D. V lost 4 bases to trimming and J lost 4 bases, with 7 bases between them. Germline V gene lookup returns CDR1 DFQATT and CDR2 SNEGSKA (reference sequence). The CDR3 extends over 11 amino acids. CDR3 bases: TGCAGTGCTAAGGAGCGAGAGACCCAGTACTTC. It encodes CSAKERETQYF.

On this clone: Given a much more abundant clone one base away, this may be a read error. The rearrangement links TRBV5-4 to TRBJ1-3; D remains unclear. Germline values: CDR1 SGHNT, CDR2 YYREEE (reference sequence). CDR3 length equals 14 residues. CDR3 nucleotide sequence: TGTGCCAGCAGCTTGACGGTCTCTGGAAACATCATATATTTT. It specifies CASSLTVSGNIIYF.

This clone occurred many times. The junction differs from germline at one of its ends, possibly a read error. Other DNA variants within this sample encode the same CDR3. The rearrangement uses TRBV15 and TRBJ2-6; D is tentatively TRBD1 or TRBD2 (6 bases each). The germline CDR1 and CDR2 sequences are LNHNV and YYDKDF (reference sequence). The CDR3 is 17 residues long. The CDR3 sequence is CATSRGQDYSGANVLTF. The CDR3 nucleotides are TGTGCCACCAGCAGAGGACAGGACTACTCTGGGGCCAACGTCTTGACTTTC.

This clone has at least ten counts. J is TRBJ2-1 and V is TRBV13; 7 nucleotides agree with TRBD2. Per the germline V gene, CDR1 is PRHDT and CDR2 is FYEKMQ (reference sequence). V lost 8 bases and J lost 2; bases outside the gene matches: 9. CDR3 length equals 15 residues. The CDR3 loop reads CASRSLADPYNEQFF. The CDR3 DNA sequence: TGTGCCAGCCGCTCGCTAGCGGACCCCTACAATGAGCAGTTCTTC.